A selection of T cell receptor beta chains follows, all from one sample in a study of OX40 agonist ivuxolimab in advanced cancers. Using immunoSEQ multiplex PCR, the repertoire was profiled, and TCRdb retains in-frame clones only, with some absent. The sample lists under 20,000 clones, 80% to 95% occurring once. This specimen consisted of CD4+ or CD8+ T cells sorted from blood, obtained in a trial of the OX40 agonist ivuxolimab. These TCRs come from an adult with an advanced solid tumor such as melanoma, head and neck, liver or kidney cancer. Each CDR3 is given with its conserved first and last residue. Each record gives: J gene, clone size, D gene, V gene, CDR3 DNA, CDR3 protein. A D gene is named only where the DNA matches it firmly. Expanded clones get a size class; other rows say once, few or many, or leave the size out.

j_gene: TRBJ2-7; abundance: -; d_gene: -; v_gene: TRBV11-2; CDR3nt: TGTGCCAGCAGCACCCGGGACACGAGCGAGCAGTACTTC; CDR3aa: CASSTRDTSEQYF
j_gene: TRBJ2-7; abundance: -; d_gene: TRBD1; v_gene: TRBV7-2; CDR3nt: TGTGCCAGCAGCCCGAGACAGGGCTCCTACGAGCAGTACTTC; CDR3aa: CASSPRQGSYEQYF
j_gene: TRBJ2-1; abundance: -; d_gene: -; v_gene: TRBV4-1; CDR3nt: TGCGCCAGCAGCCAAGAGGGGAGGTCCTACAATGAGCAGTTCTTC; CDR3aa: CASSQEGRSYNEQFF
j_gene: TRBJ2-7; abundance: once; d_gene: -; v_gene: TRBV6-1; CDR3nt: TGTGCCAGCAGTCAATCCGGGCCCTACGAGCAGTACTTC; CDR3aa: CASSQSGPYEQYF
j_gene: TRBJ2-1; abundance: -; d_gene: -; v_gene: TRBV18; CDR3nt: TGTGCCAGCTCACCGGTGAATGCATACAACTACAATGAGCAGTTCTTC; CDR3aa: CASSPVNAYNYNEQFF
j_gene: TRBJ1-1; abundance: few; d_gene: -; v_gene: TRBV7-9; CDR3nt: TGTGCCAGCAGCCCAGGATGGGGCGCTGAAGCTTTCTTT; CDR3aa: CASSPGWGAEAFF
j_gene: TRBJ1-3; abundance: -; d_gene: -; v_gene: TRBV1; CDR3nt: TGCACCAGCAGCCAAGAGGCGCAGGGGAATGGAAACACCATATATTTT; CDR3aa: CTSSQEAQGNGNTIYF
j_gene: TRBJ2-7; abundance: -; d_gene: -; v_gene: TRBV9; CDR3nt: TGTGCCAGCAGCGTAGGAGGTAAAGGGATGGTTTACGAGCAGTACTTC; CDR3aa: CASSVGGKGMVYEQYF
j_gene: TRBJ2-5; abundance: -; d_gene: TRBD2; v_gene: TRBV4-1; CDR3nt: TGCGCCAGCAGCCACCCAGCGGGAGGGTCGGAGACCCAGTACTTC; CDR3aa: CASSHPAGGSETQYF
j_gene: TRBJ1-2; abundance: few; d_gene: -; v_gene: TRBV27; CDR3nt: TGTGCCAGCAGCTCCCCCAGGAATCGCTATGGCTACACCTTC; CDR3aa: CASSSPRNRYGYTF
j_gene: TRBJ2-7; abundance: -; d_gene: TRBD1; v_gene: TRBV30; CDR3nt: TGTGCCTGGAGTGTGGGACAGTACTACGAGCAGTACTTC; CDR3aa: CAWSVGQYYEQYF
j_gene: TRBJ1-3; abundance: -; d_gene: -; v_gene: TRBV11-3; CDR3nt: TGTGCCAGCAGCTTACGAAGAAACACCATATATTTT; CDR3aa: CASSLRRNTIYF
j_gene: TRBJ2-7; abundance: -; d_gene: TRBD2; v_gene: TRBV19; CDR3nt: TGTGCCAGTAGGAGTAGCGGGATCTTCCTCTCCTACGAGCAGTACTTC; CDR3aa: CASRSSGIFLSYEQYF
j_gene: TRBJ2-2; abundance: -; d_gene: -; v_gene: TRBV15; CDR3nt: TGTGCCACCAGCAGTTCAAGGCGGACGACCGGGGAGCTGTTTTTT; CDR3aa: CATSSSRRTTGELFF
j_gene: TRBJ2-2; abundance: -; d_gene: TRBD2; v_gene: TRBV19; CDR3nt: TGTGCCAGTAGTATAACTTACGGACTAGCGGGGAACACCGGGGAGCTGTTTTTT; CDR3aa: CASSITYGLAGNTGELFF
j_gene: TRBJ2-7; abundance: -; d_gene: TRBD1; v_gene: TRBV5-4; CDR3nt: TGTGCCAGCAGCGGGGACAGGAACTCCTACGAGCAGTACTTC; CDR3aa: CASSGDRNSYEQYF
j_gene: TRBJ2-7; abundance: -; d_gene: TRBD1; v_gene: TRBV7-9; CDR3nt: TGTGCCAGCAGCCCACGGACAGGGGGCTACGAGCAGTACTTC; CDR3aa: CASSPRTGGYEQYF
j_gene: TRBJ2-7; abundance: once; d_gene: TRBD1; v_gene: TRBV27; CDR3nt: TGTGCCAGCAGTTTAGGGACAGGGGATTACTGGGAGCAGTACTTC; CDR3aa: CASSLGTGDYWEQYF
j_gene: TRBJ2-7; abundance: -; d_gene: -; v_gene: TRBV6-6; CDR3nt: TGTGCCAGCAGTTACTCCCAACACTACGAGCAGTACTTC; CDR3aa: CASSYSQHYEQYF
j_gene: TRBJ2-7; abundance: -; d_gene: -; v_gene: TRBV11-1; CDR3nt: TGTGCCAGCAGCTTAGTAAACAGTCCCGGCTTTACGGGCGAGCAGTACTTC; CDR3aa: CASSLVNSPGFTGEQYF
j_gene: TRBJ2-1; abundance: -; d_gene: -; v_gene: TRBV30; CDR3nt: TGTGCCTGGAGTGTTTCAGGGGTGAGGTACAATGAGCAGTTCTTC; CDR3aa: CAWSVSGVRYNEQFF
j_gene: TRBJ2-5; abundance: -; d_gene: TRBD1; v_gene: TRBV27; CDR3nt: TGTGCCAGCAGTCCTGCTCCCGGGACAGGCCAAGAGACCCAGTACTTC; CDR3aa: CASSPAPGTGQETQYF